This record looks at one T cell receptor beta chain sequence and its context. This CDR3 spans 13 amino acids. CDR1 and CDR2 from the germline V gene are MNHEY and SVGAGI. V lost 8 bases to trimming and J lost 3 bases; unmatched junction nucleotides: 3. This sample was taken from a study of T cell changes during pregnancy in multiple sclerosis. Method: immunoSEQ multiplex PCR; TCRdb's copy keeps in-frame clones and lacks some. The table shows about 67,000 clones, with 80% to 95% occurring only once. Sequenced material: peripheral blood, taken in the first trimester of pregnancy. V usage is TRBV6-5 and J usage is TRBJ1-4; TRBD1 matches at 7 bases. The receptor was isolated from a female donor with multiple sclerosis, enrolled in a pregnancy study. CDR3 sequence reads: CASRTGANEKLFF. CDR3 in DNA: TGTGCCAGCCGGACAGGTGCTAATGAAAAACTGTTTTTT.